Listed here are 30 T cell receptor beta chains from one sample, sequenced in a study of Graves' ophthalmopathy and Graves' hyperthyroidism. RNA transcripts were the source from which TCR beta CDR3 regions were amplified. Second-round multiplex PCR followed a first-round RT-PCR using HTBI primers. MiXCR, applied by TCRdb to the multiplex PCR reads, yields one record per CDR3 protein. Of about 220,000 distinct CDR3 sequences listed, about a fifth are singletons. The sequenced sample was peripheral blood. The receptor source for this set is a woman in her fifties or sixties with Graves' ophthalmopathy.

The chain's CDR3 is CASRRRDSRYTEAFF. The CDR3 coding sequence is TGTGCCAGCAGGCGTCGGGACAGTCGGTACACTGAAGCTTTCTTT. The rearrangement links TRBV12-3 or TRBV12-4 to TRBJ1-1, with 7 bases that match TRBD1. The J segment lost 3 bases and the V segment lost 6 bases, leaving 10 bases of the junction unmatched. The CDR3 is made up of 15 amino acids.

This clonotype was detected many times. V gene TRBV11-2 combines with J gene TRBJ1-2; unclear D gene. Trimming stripped 5 bases from V and 8 bases from J, with 15 bases between. The CDR3 runs to 13 residues. Germline V lookup: CDR1 SGHAT, CDR2 FQNNGV. In nucleotides, the CDR3 is TGTGCCAGCAGCCCTCAACGGACGCGAGGCTACACCTTC. Protein: CASSPQRTRGYTF.

This clonotype was seen ten or more times. A clone one base away is much larger, so this may be a read error. The chain is built from TRBV12-3 or TRBV12-4 and TRBJ1-1; D may be TRBD1 (5 bases). The CDR3 contains 11 residues. The CDR3 DNA is TGTGCCAGCAGCATAAGGGGCGAAGCTTCCTTT. It translates to CASSIRGEASF.

The chain recombines TRBV20-1 with TRBJ2-1, with 9 bases matching TRBD2. The CDR3 runs to 17 residues. Trimming removed 2 bases from V and 9 bases from J; junction bases left unmatched: 17. Germline-derived CDR1 and CDR2 are DFQATT and SNEGSKA (reference sequence). CDR3 sequence: CSARPQKGAGGSGEQFF. CDR3 nucleotide sequence: TGCAGTGCTAGACCACAGAAAGGGGCGGGAGGGTCTGGTGAGCAGTTCTTC.

Many counts were recorded for this clonotype. The chain uses TRBV7-8 and TRBJ2-5; TRBD1 or TRBD2 may be the D gene (5 bases each). Trimming removed 5 bases at V and 9 bases at J, with 16 bases between. The germline V gene has CDR1 SGHVS and CDR2 FQNEAQ. This CDR3 has 13 residues. CDR3 DNA sequence: TGTGCCAGCAGCCGGGACCCAGAAAGGGCCCAGTACTTC. Translating gives CASSRDPERAQYF.

This chain links TRBV28 with TRBJ1-2; 10 bases are a match to TRBD1. The germline V gene has CDR1 MDHEN and CDR2 SYDVKM. Germline trimming cut 7 bases from V and 4 bases from J; bases unmatched to any gene: 9. CDR3 length equals 15 residues. The DNA for the CDR3 is TGTGCCAGCACTCGGTCGGGACAGGGGATCTATGGCTACACCTTC. This gives the protein CASTRSGQGIYGYTF.

This clonotype occurred many times. The V gene is TRBV19, the J gene TRBJ2-3; weak D call: TRBD1 (5 bases). This CDR3 region has 14 residues. Germline V gene lookup returns CDR1 LNHDA and CDR2 SQIVND (reference sequence). V lost 8 bases, J lost 4 bases, and 16 bases lay in between. In nucleotides, the CDR3 is TGTGCCAGTGCCCAACCTTGGGGCGCAGATACGCAGTATTTT. This encodes CASAQPWGADTQYF.

This clonotype appeared a few times. The chain uses TRBV10-3 and TRBJ2-2; TRBD1 might be the D (6 bases). This CDR3 has 13 residues. The V gene's germline CDR1 is ENHRY and CDR2 SYGVKD. V was shortened by 7 bases and J by 6 bases, with 12 bases between the two germline ends. CDR3 nucleotide sequence: TGTGCCATCAATACAGGGCAGGCCGGGGAGCTGTTTTTT. Translating gives CAINTGQAGELFF.

This clonotype appeared many times. The rearrangement links TRBV6-2 or TRBV6-3 to TRBJ2-2; D is ambiguous. Trimming removed 7 bases from V and 1 base from J, with 19 bases in between. Germline V gives CDR1 MNHEY, CDR2 SVGEGT. This CDR3 is built from 17 residues. The CDR3 region is CASTPNEQRLNTGELFF. DNA of the CDR3: TGTGCCAGCACCCCAAACGAACAGAGGTTGAACACCGGGGAGCTGTTTTTT.

In the case of this clonotype: The junction does not match germline at one end; this may be a read error. The rearrangement uses TRBV11-1 and TRBJ2-6; D uncertain. This CDR3 is built from 16 residues. Germline assignment: CDR1 SGHAT and CDR2 FQDESV (reference sequence). Here the CDR3 DNA reads TGTGCCATCAGCTTTAACCCGCAGTTTGGGGCCAACGTCCTGACTTTC. Translating it yields CAISFNPQFGANVLTF.

This clonotype occurred many times. This rearrangement joins TRBV12-3 or TRBV12-4 to TRBJ1-2; no definite D call. This CDR3 has 12 residues. V shed 1 base and J shed 4 bases, with 4 bases lying between them. The DNA for the CDR3 is TGTGCCAGCAGTTTAGTACCCTATGGCTACACCTTC. It codes for CASSLVPYGYTF.

This clonotype was found many times. The J gene is TRBJ2-1, the V gene TRBV7-9; tentative D call: TRBD1 (6 bases). CDR1 is SEHNR and CDR2 is FQNEAQ in the germline V gene (reference sequence). V was cut by 7 bases and J by 3 bases, with 10 bases left in between. CDR3 length equals 13 residues. CDR3 sequence (DNA): TGTGCCAGCACAAGGGACAACTACAATGAGCAGTTCTTC. As protein: CASTRDNYNEQFF.

This clonotype was recorded many times. The chain uses TRBV20-1 and TRBJ2-7, with D perhaps TRBD2 (5 bases). Germline CDR1 and CDR2: DFQATT and SNEGSKA (reference sequence). CDR3 length equals 11 residues. V was trimmed by 3 bases and J by 3 bases, leaving 6 bases between them. The CDR3 protein is CSASRGYEQYF. CDR3 in DNA: TGCAGTGCTAGTCGGGGCTACGAGCAGTACTTC.

This clonotype was seen ten or more times. This chain uses TRBV29-1 with TRBJ2-5; no firm D call. Looked up from germline, CDR1 is SQVTM and CDR2 is ANQGSEA. V lost 5 bases, J lost 3 bases, and 10 bases lay in between. CDR3 length: 12 amino acids. This CDR3 reads CSVSGNKETQYF. The CDR3 nucleotides read TGCAGCGTTTCGGGCAACAAAGAGACCCAGTACTTC. Variable domain in full (rest from reference TRBV29-1 and TRBJ2-5): SAVISQKPSRDICQRGTSLTIQCQVDSQVTMMFWYRQQPGQSLTLIATANQGSEATYESGFVIDKFPISRPNLTFSTLTVSNMSPEDSSIYLCSVSGNKETQYFGPGTRLLVL.

This clonotype was seen a handful of times. The chain combines TRBV7-2 with TRBJ1-6; 8 bases agree with TRBD1. Germline assignment: CDR1 SGHTA and CDR2 FQGNSA. V lost 4 bases, J lost 14 bases, and 4 bases stayed unmatched. This CDR3 has 12 residues. CDR3 sequence reads: CASSSGQGSLHF. CDR3 sequence (DNA): TGTGCCAGCAGCTCCGGACAGGGATCCCTCCACTTT.

This clonotype was detected many times. The V gene is TRBV12-3 or TRBV12-4, the J gene TRBJ2-2; D unclear. V lost 3 bases, J lost 8 bases, and 19 bases lay in between. This CDR3 comprises 16 residues. The CDR3 protein is CASSLNRRARRGELFF. Here the CDR3 DNA reads TGTGCCAGCAGTTTGAATCGTAGGGCTCGAAGAGGGGAGCTGTTTTTT.

This clonotype has ten or more counts. The V and J genes are TRBV6-1 and TRBJ1-2; D unclear. The CDR3 is 10 residues long. The V and J ends lost 6 bases and 5 bases respectively, with 4 bases between them. From germline, CDR1 is MNHNS and CDR2 SASEGT. The CDR3 region is CASRAYGYTF. In nucleotides, the CDR3 is TGTGCCAGCAGGGCGTATGGCTACACCTTC.

This chain uses TRBV11-2 with TRBJ1-2; D not certain. The CDR3 is 14 residues long. Germline CDR1 SGHAT, CDR2 FQNNGV. Trimming pared 9 bases from V and 4 bases from J, leaving 18 bases between. Written as DNA, the CDR3 is TGTGCCAGTTCGCTGGCGGGGTTGGGCTATGGCTACACCTTC. Translation gives CASSLAGLGYGYTF.

This clonotype was counted many times. The chain employs TRBV30 and TRBJ1-2; 8 bases agree with TRBD1. Trimming took 8 bases from V and 3 from J; bases not matched to a gene: 8. This CDR3 comprises 13 residues. Germline V gene sequence: CDR1 GTSNPN, CDR2 SVGIG (reference sequence). Here the CDR3 reads CARLGQADYGYTF. In nucleotides, the CDR3 is TGTGCCCGATTGGGACAGGCCGACTATGGCTACACCTTC.

This clonotype was detected only a few times. The chain carries TRBV4-1 and TRBJ1-1, with D possibly being TRBD1 (6 bases). The CDR3 has 15 residues. From germline, CDR1 is MGHRA and CDR2 YSYEKL. With 1 base removed from V and 2 bases from J, the gap between germline ends came to 11 bases. CDR3 loop: CASSQADRLNTEAFF. CDR3 bases: TGCGCCAGCAGCCAAGCTGACAGGCTCAACACTGAAGCTTTCTTT.

The V call is TRBV6-1, the J call TRBJ1-2, with D uncertain. Per germline, CDR1 MNHNS and CDR2 SASEGT. This CDR3 is 15 amino acids long. V lost 2 bases and J lost 2, with 12 bases in between. The CDR3 loop is CASSERRQRNYGYTF. The DNA for the CDR3 is TGTGCCAGCAGTGAAAGGCGACAACGGAACTATGGCTACACCTTC.

This clonotype was counted ten times or more. J is TRBJ1-1 and V is TRBV28; TRBD1 is a possible D gene (6 bases). V was cut by 6 bases and J by 5 bases, with 13 bases left in between. CDR3 length: 13 amino acids. Germline values: CDR1 MDHEN, CDR2 SYDVKM. In DNA form, the CDR3 reads TGTGCCAGCAGCGGCAGGGGAAGGACTGAAGCTTTCTTT. As protein: CASSGRGRTEAFF.

The rearrangement links TRBV28 to TRBJ2-3; TRBD2 aligns across 10 bases. The germline gives CDR1 MDHEN, CDR2 SYDVKM. The length of the CDR3 is 17 residues. Trimming removed 1 base from V and 6 bases from J; junction bases left unmatched: 10. DNA of the CDR3: TGTGCCAGCAGTTTATTTCGGCTAGCGGGAGTCCCGGATACGCAGTATTTT. The encoded protein is CASSLFRLAGVPDTQYF. Filled out from reference TRBV28 and TRBJ2-3, the complete variable domain reads DVKVTQSSRYLVKRTGEKVFLECVQDMDHENMFWYRQDPGLGLRLIYFSYDVKMKEKGDIPEGYSVSREKKERFSLILESASTNQTSMYLCASSLFRLAGVPDTQYFGPGTRLTVL.

About this clonotype itself: A read error may explain this, as a much larger clone is one base away. V usage is TRBV28 and J usage is TRBJ2-5; TRBD2 might be the D (5 bases). Germline V lookup: CDR1 MDHEN, CDR2 SYDVKM. With 7 bases removed from V and 7 bases from J, the gap between germline ends came to 16 bases. There are 13 residues in the CDR3. The CDR3 DNA reads TGTGCCAGCACCCCCGGGGTCGGAGGGACCCAGTACTTC. This translates into CASTPGVGGTQYF.

The chain joins TRBV2 to TRBJ1-5, with D hard to call. V lost 5 bases and J lost 9, with 20 bases in between. CDR1 is SNHLY, CDR2 FYNNEI, per germline. The CDR3 sequence is 15 residues long. The CDR3 sequence: CASSPLQAVRRPQHF. The CDR3 DNA sequence: TGTGCCAGCAGTCCCCTGCAGGCTGTCCGTCGGCCCCAGCATTTT.

In this sample, this clonotype turned up a few times. This chain connects TRBV27 to TRBJ2-2; a possible D gene is TRBD1 (5 bases). V lost 1 base to trimming and J lost 5 bases, with 11 bases between them. CDR1 is MNHEY, CDR2 SMNVEV, per germline (reference sequence). The CDR3 is 15 amino acids. The chain's CDR3 is CASSLLGARTGELFF. CDR3 nucleotides: TGTGCCAGCAGTTTATTAGGGGCGCGGACCGGGGAGCTGTTTTTT.

Ten or more counts support this clonotype. This chain joins TRBV11-2 and TRBJ1-6; tentative D call: TRBD1 (5 bases). V was trimmed by 7 bases and J by 5 bases, leaving 15 bases between them. This CDR3 has 15 residues. CDR1 and CDR2 (germline): SGHAT, FQNNGV. The DNA of the CDR3 is TGTGCCAGCAACCCCCTGGGGGGTGATAATTCACCCCTCCACTTT. Translation: CASNPLGGDNSPLHF. Supplemented by reference TRBV11-2 and TRBJ1-6, the full variable domain reads EAGVAQSPRYKIIEKRQSVAFWCNPISGHATLYWYQQILGQGPKLLIQFQNNGVVDDSQLPKDRFSAERLKGVDSTLKIQPAKLEDSAVYLCASNPLGGDNSPLHFGNGTRLTVT.

A few counts support this clonotype. The chain recombines TRBV18 with TRBJ2-7; D is perhaps TRBD1 (6 bases). The germline V gene encodes CDR1 KGHSH and CDR2 LQKENI. With 5 bases removed from V and 2 bases from J, the gap between germline ends came to 10 bases. CDR3 length: 13 residues. The CDR3 protein is CASSRTDPYEQYF. The CDR3 DNA is TGTGCCAGCTCAAGGACAGACCCCTACGAGCAGTACTTC.

Many counts were recorded for this clonotype. The chain joins TRBV28 to TRBJ2-5; 9 bases match TRBD1. CDR3 length equals 14 residues. Trimming at V came to 5 bases and at J to 4 bases, leaving 5 bases not matched to a gene. Germline V gene sequence: CDR1 MDHEN, CDR2 SYDVKM. Here the CDR3 reads CASSRQGVLETQYF. CDR3 bases: TGTGCCAGCAGTCGACAGGGGGTTCTAGAGACCCAGTACTTC.

Note on this clonotype: Given a much more abundant clone one base away, this may be a read error. V is TRBV12-3 or TRBV12-4 and J is TRBJ2-7, with 14 bases identical to TRBD2. Losses at the gene ends were 6 bases for V and 3 bases for J; bases not matched to a gene: 10. This CDR3 has 17 amino acids. The CDR3 region is CASRYPGLAGVRYEQYF. The CDR3 bases are TGTGCCAGCAGATATCCGGGACTAGCGGGAGTTCGCTACGAGCAGTACTTC.